Given below is one TCR beta chain in context. Its antigen is undetermined. Before sequencing, viral peptide pools were used by the ViraFEST assay to expand antigen-specific CD4+ T cells. Culturing for roughly 10 days preceded CD4+ T cell isolation. BNT162b2 vaccine or mRNA-1273 vaccine was given to participants in two doses. The authors replaced half the medium with IL-2 medium on days 3 and 7. The data are from a study of vaccination effects on CD4 cells after COVID-19. Per germline, CDR1 SGHRS and CDR2 YFSETQ. Trimming shortened V by 0 bases and J by 0 bases, and 11 bases separated the two germline ends. CDR3 size: 16 residues. TCRdb's copy holds only in-frame clones and misses some; the assay was immunoSEQ multiplex PCR. Of fewer than 50,000 clones in the sample, about 80% were seen once. Points from the study as a whole: Cross-reaction with common cold coronaviruses was seen in only 1 of 255 vaccine-induced clones from healthy vaccinees.

This chain connects TRBV5-1 to TRBJ2-3, with D hard to call. The sample in question was CD4+ T cells from PBMCs cultured with HCoV-NL63 spike peptides, obtained after COVID-19 vaccination. This receptor was obtained from a human donor who received a COVID-19 vaccine. Some clones in this sample may be carry-over from other donors' samples. This chain's CDR3 is CASSLGHVESTDTQYF. In nucleotides, the CDR3 is TGCGCCAGCAGCTTGGGTCACGTGGAGAGCACAGATACGCAGTATTTT.